This TCR beta chain was documented in a study of shared clonotypes between healthy human individuals. About the study: The cohort comprised a couple of women and a few men. Their ages spanned 18 to 49 years.

Division of CD4+ cells produced a CD45RA+ naive subset and a CD45RA-negative memory subset. Study-wide results and limits: Sorted-subset samples were not fully sequenced, rarefaction indicated. Clonotypes not shared had lower generation probabilities than those common to all four donors.

Trimming took off 4 bases at V and 9 bases at J, with 20 bases between the two ends. Germline V gene lookup returns CDR1 SGHDT and CDR2 YYEEEE. The CDR3 spans 14 residues. As for this clone: Its antigen is not identified.

The protocol was immunoSEQ multiplex PCR, while the TCRdb copy is restricted to in-frame clones and leaves out a portion. The repertoire has 600,000 to 750,000 clones, 72% of them found once; the top ten carry approximately 2%. The clonotype originates from a woman younger than 45 in good health. The chain uses TRBV5-6 and TRBJ2-7; possibly TRBD1 or TRBD2 for D (6 bases each). The sample taken for sequencing was memory CD4+ T cells sorted from blood. Stated subset: CD45RA-negative fraction. CDR3 amino acids: CASSPRDTPSGQYF. The DNA for the CDR3 is TGTGCCAGCAGCCCGCGGGACACCCCGTCCGGGCAGTACTTC.